This entry features one T cell receptor (beta chain) sequence. Its target is not known. The sample originates from a study of CD8+CD57+ T cells in acquired aplastic anemia. Study background: Mean DNA quantity obtained from sorted CD4+ and CD8+ cells was 2.5 to 4 ug.

The CDR3 contains 12 residues. Between the trimmed V and J ends, which lost 1 base and 4 bases, there was a span of 4 bases. Germline assignment: CDR1 KGHDR and CDR2 SFDVKD. General study findings and limits: Levels of CD8+ Simpson's diversity were not significantly distinct in patients versus controls. There were 25 to 35 CD8+ CDR3 sequences that occurred in both patients and controls.

Genomic DNA acted as the template from which TCR beta VDJ combination and CDR3 sequence profiling were carried out. TCRdb redid the calling of the reads with MiXCR, one entry per CDR3 protein. Altogether fewer than 200,000 distinct CDR3 sequences are present, about 60% being singletons, with the ten largest covering about 48%. Sequenced material: sorted CD4+, CD8+, or CD8+CD57+ T cells (not recorded which) from PBMCs. The gene calls are TRBV24-1 and TRBJ2-7, with no clear D. The sequence derives from a human donor in good health. The CDR3 is CATSDFGYEQYF. CDR3 nucleotide sequence: TGTGCCACCAGTGATTTTGGGTACGAGCAGTACTTC.